Listed here are 22 T cell receptor beta chains from one sample, sequenced in a study of cytotoxic CD8 clonotypes in ibrutinib-treated CLL. TCRdb keeps only in-frame clones here, not all; method: immunoSEQ multiplex PCR. Of approximately 67,000 clones listed, around 81% were seen once; the top ten hold about 8%. The material was PBMCs, obtained at disease progression, from a patient treated with ibrutinib. These receptors came from a human donor with chronic lymphocytic leukemia.

The gene calls are TRBV5-1 and TRBJ1-3; D is possibly TRBD1 (5 bases). The CDR3 totals 14 residues. V gave up 6 bases and J gave up 4 bases, with 14 bases separating them. CDR1 is SGHRS, CDR2 YFSETQ, per germline. The chain's CDR3 is CASMGHGDGNTIYF. Written as DNA, the CDR3 is TGCGCCAGCATGGGGCACGGGGACGGAAACACCATATATTTT.

This chain connects TRBV2 to TRBJ2-7; D is possibly TRBD1 (8 bases). Trimming cost V 4 bases and J 3 bases, with 16 bases left between them. The CDR3 is 15 residues long. CDR1 is SNHLY and CDR2 is FYNNEI in the germline V gene. CDR3 region: CASSARQGRGYEQYF. The DNA for the CDR3 is TGTGCCAGCAGTGCCCGACAGGGGAGGGGCTACGAGCAGTACTTC.

CDR3 DNA: TGTGCCAGCGTAACAGGTTTCCCGAACACTGAAGCTTTCTTT. It specifies CASVTGFPNTEAFF. This chain joins TRBV6-6 and TRBJ1-1; tentatively, D is TRBD1 (5 bases). This CDR3 spans 14 amino acids. The germline V gene encodes CDR1 MNHNY and CDR2 SVGAGI (reference sequence). V shed 8 bases and J shed 1 base, with 14 bases lying between them.

CDR3 protein: CASSYSGTGVYEQYF. The DNA for the CDR3 is TGTGCCAGCAGTTACTCCGGGACAGGGGTTTACGAGCAGTACTTC. V is TRBV6-5 and J is TRBJ2-7, with 10 bases that match TRBD1. Germline CDR1 MNHEY, CDR2 SVGAGI. V lost 0 bases to trimming and J lost 4 bases; unmatched junction nucleotides: 3. The length of the CDR3 is 15 residues.

The J gene is TRBJ2-6, the V gene TRBV5-1; D call uncertain. The germline CDR1 and CDR2 sequences are SGHRS and YFSETQ. Between the trimmed V and J ends, which lost 0 bases and 0 bases, there was a span of 10 bases. The CDR3 extends over 17 amino acids. The CDR3 DNA reads as TGCGCCAGCAGCTTGGCGAGGTTAAGCTCTGGGGCCAACGTCCTGACTTTC. The encoded protein is CASSLARLSSGANVLTF.

The rearrangement links TRBV18 to TRBJ1-6, with 7 bases matching TRBD1. The trim removed 2 bases at V and 9 bases at J, leaving 4 bases unmatched. The CDR3 is 14 residues long. Germline CDR1 is KGHSH and CDR2 is LQKENI. The CDR3 region is CASSPSQGGSPLHF. The DNA of the CDR3 is TGTGCCAGCTCACCATCGCAGGGGGGTTCACCCCTCCACTTT. The whole variable domain, remainder taken from reference TRBV18 and TRBJ1-6, is NAGVMQNPRHLVRRRGQEARLRCSPMKGHSHVYWYRQLPEEGLKFMVYLQKENIIDESGMPKERFSAEFPKEGPSILRIQQVVRGDSAAYFCASSPSQGGSPLHFGNGTRLTVT.

This chain connects TRBV2 to TRBJ1-2; D is unresolved. The CDR3 contains 13 residues. V lost 7 bases and J 1 base, leaving 10 bases between the germline ends. The germline gives CDR1 SNHLY, CDR2 FYNNEI. The CDR3 spells CASTFGVNYGYTF. The CDR3 coding sequence is TGTGCCAGCACTTTTGGGGTTAACTATGGCTACACCTTC.

This chain links TRBV10-3 with TRBJ2-5; D is undetermined. Germline assignment: CDR1 ENHRY and CDR2 SYGVKD. The CDR3 is 14 amino acids. V lost 0 bases, J lost 2 bases, and 7 bases lay in between. CDR3 nucleotide sequence: TGTGCCATCAGTGAGTCGTGGGGACAAGAGACCCAGTACTTC. This translates into CAISESWGQETQYF.

This chain joins TRBV18 and TRBJ2-2; 11 bases match TRBD1. Germline CDR1 reads KGHSH; CDR2 reads LQKENI. This CDR3 spans 16 amino acids. After removal of 3 bases from V and 7 bases from J, the junction contained 7 bases not matched to a gene. The CDR3 nucleotides are TGTGCCAGCTCACCCAACGGACAGGGGGCTGGCGGGGAGCTGTTTTTT. Amino acids: CASSPNGQGAGGELFF. The variable domain in full, completed from reference TRBV18 and TRBJ2-2, reads NAGVMQNPRHLVRRRGQEARLRCSPMKGHSHVYWYRQLPEEGLKFMVYLQKENIIDESGMPKERFSAEFPKEGPSILRIQQVVRGDSAAYFCASSPNGQGAGGELFFGEGSRLTVL.

V is TRBV7-9 and J is TRBJ1-2; D is perhaps TRBD1 (6 bases). Germline CDR1 SEHNR, CDR2 FQNEAQ (reference sequence). The V gene lost 5 bases and the J gene lost 4 bases, with 17 bases spanning the gap. This CDR3 spans 15 amino acids. This CDR3 reads CASSRTAGEAYGYTF. CDR3 sequence (DNA): TGTGCCAGCAGCCGTACTGCAGGGGAAGCCTATGGCTACACCTTC.

The V call is TRBV11-3, the J call TRBJ2-3, with D possibly being TRBD1 or TRBD2 (5 bases each). The CDR3 sequence is 14 residues long. Trimming removed 3 bases at V and 9 bases at J, with 16 bases between. Germline V CDR1 and CDR2: SGHNT, YENEEA. The CDR3 nucleotides read TGTGCCAGCAGCTTTGGGGGAACAGCCCACACGCAGTATTTT. Amino acids: CASSFGGTAHTQYF.

The chain links TRBV19 to TRBJ1-6; D is ambiguous. CDR1 and CDR2 (germline): LNHDA, SQIVND (reference sequence). V was trimmed by 5 bases and J by 9 bases, leaving 8 bases between them. The CDR3 covers 12 residues. The CDR3 nucleotides are TGTGCCAGTAGTCCCCTAGGTTCACCCCTCCACTTT. This codes for CASSPLGSPLHF.

This chain uses TRBV5-1 with TRBJ1-6, with D possibly being TRBD1 (6 bases). The CDR3 extends over 16 amino acids. Germline lookup yields CDR1 SGHRS and CDR2 YFSETQ. V lost 0 bases and J 9 bases, leaving 16 bases between the germline ends. CDR3 in DNA: TGCGCCAGCAGCTTGGAACAGGGAATTACGGGTTCACCCCTCCACTTT. This encodes CASSLEQGITGSPLHF.

This clone was observed once. This sequence joins TRBV29-1 and TRBJ1-2; 7 bases agree with TRBD1. Germline loops: CDR1 SQVTM, CDR2 ANQGSEA. This CDR3 is built from 15 residues. Trimming removed 3 bases from V and 8 bases from J; junction bases left unmatched: 15. The DNA of the CDR3 is TGCAGCGTTGACCTCGCCACCTGGACAGGCGTCGGCTACACCTTC. Translated: CSVDLATWTGVGYTF.

This chain uses TRBV7-9 with TRBJ1-3; D gene uncertain. Germline-derived CDR1 and CDR2 are SEHNR and FQNEAQ (reference sequence). V was clipped by 1 base and J by 0 bases, with 7 bases between them. This CDR3 region has 15 residues. CDR3 bases: TGTGCCAGCAGCTTAGACGGCAGCTCTGGAAACACCATATATTTT. Translating gives CASSLDGSSGNTIYF.

The chain recombines TRBV2 with TRBJ2-2, with TRBD2 as a possible D gene (6 bases). CDR1 and CDR2 from the germline V gene are SNHLY and FYNNEI. The V and J ends lost 8 bases and 0 bases respectively, with 13 bases between them. The CDR3 runs to 15 residues. In DNA, the CDR3 is TGTGCCAGCCGGGTCGGGGGAGCGAACACCGGGGAGCTGTTTTTT. Protein sequence: CASRVGGANTGELFF.

V and J are TRBV6-5 and TRBJ2-2; D is undetermined. The CDR3 totals 14 residues. Germline assignment: CDR1 MNHEY and CDR2 SVGAGI. The V end was cut by 4 bases, the J end by 5 bases, with 11 bases between. The CDR3 nucleotides are TGTGCCAGCAGTTTGGAAATTTGGACCGGGGAGCTGTTTTTT. Protein product: CASSLEIWTGELFF.

The chain links TRBV5-1 to TRBJ2-3, with TRBD2 matching over 7 bases. After removal of 3 bases from V and 2 bases from J, the junction contained 3 bases not matched to a gene. The germline gives CDR1 SGHRS, CDR2 YFSETQ. This CDR3 is 14 amino acids long. The CDR3 region is CASSWAGDTDTQYF. Here the CDR3 DNA reads TGCGCCAGCAGCTGGGCGGGAGACACAGATACGCAGTATTTT.

The rearrangement uses TRBV6-1 and TRBJ2-1, with a weak D call TRBD1 (6 bases). The CDR3 runs 15 residues. The germline V gene has CDR1 MNHNS and CDR2 SASEGT. Trimming took off 7 bases at V and 0 bases at J, with 13 bases between the two ends. The CDR3 nucleotides are TGTGCCAGCACTAACAGGGCGCTCTCCTACAATGAGCAGTTCTTC. Translated, it gives CASTNRALSYNEQFF.

This sequence joins TRBV15 and TRBJ2-2, with D perhaps assigned TRBD1 or TRBD2 (6 bases each). Trimming removed 3 bases at V and 3 bases at J, with 14 bases between. Germline CDR1 and CDR2: LNHNV and YYDKDF (reference sequence). The CDR3 sequence is 16 residues long. CDR3 protein: CATSSRGGVDTGELFF. Written as DNA, the CDR3 is TGTGCCACCAGCAGCAGGGGCGGGGTGGACACCGGGGAGCTGTTTTTT.

The chain combines TRBV2 with TRBJ2-7; 14 nucleotides align to TRBD2. The CDR3 loop spans 14 amino acids. CDR1 is SNHLY, CDR2 FYNNEI, per germline. V shed 5 bases, J shed 6 bases, and the junction held 3 bases outside the gene matches. CDR3 sequence reads: CASSKGLAGVEQYF. The CDR3 DNA sequence: TGTGCCAGCAGTAAGGGACTAGCGGGAGTCGAGCAGTACTTC.

V is TRBV7-9 and J is TRBJ1-2; D remains ambiguous. The V gene's germline CDR1 is SEHNR and CDR2 FQNEAQ (reference sequence). The CDR3 covers 11 residues. Trimming cost V 11 bases and J 5 bases, with 12 bases left between them. CDR3 protein: CAGSRYYGYTF. The CDR3 DNA is TGTGCCGGTTCCCGATATTATGGCTACACCTTC.